This T cell receptor beta chain was sequenced for a study of Tregs in tolerant kidney transplant recipients. Trimming left V 1 base short and J 0 bases short, with 7 bases between. Germline V gene lookup returns CDR1 MNHEY and CDR2 SMNVEV (reference sequence). The CDR3 totals 14 residues. General observations from the study: Tolerant patients' donor-specific Tregs expanded beyond overall Tregs, suggesting antigen-driven growth. This study did not directly address biological reproducibility.

This clone was seen a single time. What it binds is not known. Produced via immunoSEQ multiplex PCR; TCRdb's table is partial and in-frame only. The table records 55,000 to 70,000 clones, approximately 85% of them present only once. V is TRBV27 and J is TRBJ2-7, with no clear D. The sequencing here drew on Tregs from blood, taken before the transplant. The TCR was taken from a human donor who received a combined kidney and bone marrow transplant. The CDR3 DNA follows: TGTGCCAGCAGTTTATTTGAAGGCTCCTACGAGCAGTACTTC. Encoded protein: CASSLFEGSYEQYF.